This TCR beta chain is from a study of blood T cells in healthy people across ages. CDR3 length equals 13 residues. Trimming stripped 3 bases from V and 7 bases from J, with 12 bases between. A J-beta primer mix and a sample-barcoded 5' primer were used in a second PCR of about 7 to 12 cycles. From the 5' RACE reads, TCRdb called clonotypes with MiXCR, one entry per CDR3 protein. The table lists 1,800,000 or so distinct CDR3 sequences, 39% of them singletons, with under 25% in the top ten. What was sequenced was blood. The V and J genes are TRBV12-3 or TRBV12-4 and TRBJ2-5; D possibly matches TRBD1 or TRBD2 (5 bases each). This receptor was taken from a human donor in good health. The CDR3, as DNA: TGTGCCAGCAGTTTTGATTTGAGGGGGACCCAGTACTTC. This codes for CASSFDLRGTQYF.